This TCR beta chain originates from a study of T cell changes during pregnancy in multiple sclerosis. Method: immunoSEQ multiplex PCR; TCRdb's copy keeps in-frame clones and lacks some. Among roughly 57,000 clones listed, approximately 94% were seen once. The CDR3 length is 14 residues. V shed 5 bases, J shed 5 bases, and the junction held 5 bases outside the gene matches. Germline CDR1 LNHDA, CDR2 SQIVND (reference sequence). This clone was counted only a few times. The rearrangement links TRBV19 to TRBJ1-2; 10 bases are shared with TRBD1. The source was CD8+ T cells from peripheral blood mononuclear cells, collected after pregnancy. The source of this sequence is a female donor with multiple sclerosis, enrolled in a pregnancy study. The CDR3 spells CASSWTGGAYGYTF. Here the CDR3 DNA reads TGTGCCAGTAGTTGGACAGGGGGGGCTTATGGCTACACCTTC.